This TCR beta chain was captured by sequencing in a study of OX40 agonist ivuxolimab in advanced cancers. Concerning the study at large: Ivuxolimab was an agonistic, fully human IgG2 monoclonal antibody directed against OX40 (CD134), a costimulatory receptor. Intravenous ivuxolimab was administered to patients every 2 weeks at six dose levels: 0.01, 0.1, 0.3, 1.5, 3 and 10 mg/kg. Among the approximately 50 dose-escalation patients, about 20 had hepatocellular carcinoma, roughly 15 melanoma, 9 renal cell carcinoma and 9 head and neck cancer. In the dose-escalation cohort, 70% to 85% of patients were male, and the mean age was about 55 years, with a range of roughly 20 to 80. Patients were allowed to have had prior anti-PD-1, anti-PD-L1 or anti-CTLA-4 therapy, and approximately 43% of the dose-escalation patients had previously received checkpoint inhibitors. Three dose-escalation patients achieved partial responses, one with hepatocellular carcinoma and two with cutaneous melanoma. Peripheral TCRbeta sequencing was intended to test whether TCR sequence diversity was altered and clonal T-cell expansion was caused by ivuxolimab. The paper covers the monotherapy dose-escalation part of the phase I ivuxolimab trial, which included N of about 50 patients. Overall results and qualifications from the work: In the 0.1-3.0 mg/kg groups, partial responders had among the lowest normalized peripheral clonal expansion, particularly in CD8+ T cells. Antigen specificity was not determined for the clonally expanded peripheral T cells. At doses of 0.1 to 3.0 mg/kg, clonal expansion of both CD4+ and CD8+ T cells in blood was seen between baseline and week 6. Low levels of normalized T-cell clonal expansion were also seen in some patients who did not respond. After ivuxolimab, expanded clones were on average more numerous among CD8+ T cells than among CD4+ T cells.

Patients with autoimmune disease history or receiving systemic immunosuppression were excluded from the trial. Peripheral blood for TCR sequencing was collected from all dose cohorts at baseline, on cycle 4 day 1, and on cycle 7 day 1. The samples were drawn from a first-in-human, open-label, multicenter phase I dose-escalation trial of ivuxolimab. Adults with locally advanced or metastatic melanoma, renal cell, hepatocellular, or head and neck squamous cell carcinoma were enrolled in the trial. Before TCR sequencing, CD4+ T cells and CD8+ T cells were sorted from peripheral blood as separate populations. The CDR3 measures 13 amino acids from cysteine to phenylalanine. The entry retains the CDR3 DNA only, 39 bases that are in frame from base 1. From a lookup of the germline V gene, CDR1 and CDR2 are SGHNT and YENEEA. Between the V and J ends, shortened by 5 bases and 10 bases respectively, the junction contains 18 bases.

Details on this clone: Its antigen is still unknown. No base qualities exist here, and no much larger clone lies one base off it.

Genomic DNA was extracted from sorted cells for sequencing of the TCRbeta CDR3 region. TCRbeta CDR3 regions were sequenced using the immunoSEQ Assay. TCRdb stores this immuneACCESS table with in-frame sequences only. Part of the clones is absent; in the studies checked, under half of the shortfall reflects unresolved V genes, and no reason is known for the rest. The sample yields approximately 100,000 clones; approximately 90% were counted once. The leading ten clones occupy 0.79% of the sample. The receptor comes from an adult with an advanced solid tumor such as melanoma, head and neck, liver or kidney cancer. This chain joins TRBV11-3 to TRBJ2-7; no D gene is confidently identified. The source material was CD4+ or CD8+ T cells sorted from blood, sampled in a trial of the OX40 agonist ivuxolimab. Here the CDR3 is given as CASSRLHTAEQYF. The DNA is TGTGCCAGCAGCCGATTGCATACGGCCGAACAGTACTTC. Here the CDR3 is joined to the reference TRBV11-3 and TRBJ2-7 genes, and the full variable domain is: EAGVVQSPRYKIIEKKQPVAFWCNPISGHNTLYWYLQNLGQGPELLIRYENEEAVDDSQLPKDRFSAERLKGVDSTLKIQPAELGDSAVYLCASSRLHTAEQYFGPGTRLTVT.